Reported below is one TCR beta chain. The antigen remains undetermined. The CDR3 has 15 amino acids. V lost 11 bases to trimming and J lost 5 bases, with 21 bases between them. Germline-derived CDR1 and CDR2 are ENHRY and SYGVKD. Expansion of antigen-specific CD4+ T cells with viral peptide pools was carried out by the ViraFEST assay before sequencing. Following a roughly 11-day culture, CD4+ T cells were purified. None of these healthy vaccinees had been infected with SARS-CoV-2 before vaccination. Every well housed roughly 2.1 million PBMC, which grew in culture alongside around 9.8 IU/ml IL-2 and around 10 ug/ml peptides. Cells had half their medium changed to IL-2 medium on days 3 and 7. This record comes from a study of vaccination effects on CD4 cells after COVID-19. Study-level findings and limits: Whether induced by infection or by vaccine, clones showed marked clonal contraction late after vaccination.

Using immunoSEQ multiplex PCR, the repertoire was profiled, and TCRdb retains in-frame clones only, with some absent. The repertoire holds tens of thousands of clones, around 68% seen once, with around 17% in the top ten. The chain has TRBV10-3 and TRBJ1-4; the D gene is possibly TRBD1 (5 bases). The TCR originated in a human donor who received a COVID-19 vaccine. The starting material was CD4+ T cells from PBMCs cultured with SARS-CoV-2 spike peptides, obtained before COVID-19 vaccination. CDR3 DNA: TGTGCCTCCCGACCGGGGGAGTATGGGAATGAAAAACTGTTTTTT. It encodes CASRPGEYGNEKLFF.